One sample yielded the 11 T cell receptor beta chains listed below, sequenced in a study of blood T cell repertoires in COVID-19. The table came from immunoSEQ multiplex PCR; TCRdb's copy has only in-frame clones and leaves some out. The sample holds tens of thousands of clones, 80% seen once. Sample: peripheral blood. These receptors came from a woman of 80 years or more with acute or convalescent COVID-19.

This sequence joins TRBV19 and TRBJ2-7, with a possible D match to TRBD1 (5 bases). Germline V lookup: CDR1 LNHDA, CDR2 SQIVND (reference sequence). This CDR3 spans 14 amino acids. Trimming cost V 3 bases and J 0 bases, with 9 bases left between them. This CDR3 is CASSIEGDSYEQYF. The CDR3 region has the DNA TGTGCCAGTAGTATTGAAGGGGACTCCTACGAGCAGTACTTC.

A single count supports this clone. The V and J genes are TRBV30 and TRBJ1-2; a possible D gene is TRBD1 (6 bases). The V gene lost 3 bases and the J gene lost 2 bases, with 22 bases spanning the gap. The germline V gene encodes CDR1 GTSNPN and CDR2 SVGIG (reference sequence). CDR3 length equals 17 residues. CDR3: CAWRGRGRTGSNYGYTF. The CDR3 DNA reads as TGTGCCTGGAGAGGCAGGGGCAGAACTGGATCCAACTATGGCTACACCTTC.

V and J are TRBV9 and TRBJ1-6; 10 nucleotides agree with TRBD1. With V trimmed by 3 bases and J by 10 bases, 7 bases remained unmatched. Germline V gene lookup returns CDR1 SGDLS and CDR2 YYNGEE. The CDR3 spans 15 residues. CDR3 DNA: TGTGCCAGCAGCGCCCGGACAGGGGGAGGATCACCCCTCCACTTT. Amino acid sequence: CASSARTGGGSPLHF. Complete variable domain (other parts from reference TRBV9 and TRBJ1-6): DSGVTQTPKHLITATGQRVTLRCSPRSGDLSVYWYQQSLDQGLQFLIQYYNGEERAKGNILERFSAQQFPDLHSELNLSSLELGDSALYFCASSARTGGGSPLHFGNGTRLTVT.

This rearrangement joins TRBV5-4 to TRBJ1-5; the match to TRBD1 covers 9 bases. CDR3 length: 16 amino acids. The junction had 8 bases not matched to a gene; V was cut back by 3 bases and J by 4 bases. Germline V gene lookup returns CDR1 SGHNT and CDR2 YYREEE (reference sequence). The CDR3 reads CASSSDRDRVNQPQHF. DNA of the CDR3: TGTGCCAGCAGCTCCGACAGGGACAGGGTTAATCAGCCCCAGCATTTT.

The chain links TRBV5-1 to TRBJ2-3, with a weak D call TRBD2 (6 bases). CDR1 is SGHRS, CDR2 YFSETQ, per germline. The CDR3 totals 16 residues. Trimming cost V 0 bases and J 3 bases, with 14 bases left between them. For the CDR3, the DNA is TGCGCCAGCAGCTTGGGAGCTAGCGCAAGTACAGATACGCAGTATTTT. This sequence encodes CASSLGASASTDTQYF.

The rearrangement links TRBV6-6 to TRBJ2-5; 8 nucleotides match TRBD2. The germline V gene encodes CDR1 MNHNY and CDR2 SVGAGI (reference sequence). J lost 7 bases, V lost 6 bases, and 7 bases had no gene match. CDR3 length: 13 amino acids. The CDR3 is CASSPLAEATQYF. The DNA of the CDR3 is TGTGCCAGCAGCCCACTAGCGGAAGCGACCCAGTACTTC.

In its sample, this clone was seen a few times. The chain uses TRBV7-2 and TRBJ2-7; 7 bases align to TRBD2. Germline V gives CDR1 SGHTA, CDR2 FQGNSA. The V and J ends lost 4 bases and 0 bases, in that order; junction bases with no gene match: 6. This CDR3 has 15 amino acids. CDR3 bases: TGTGCCAGCAGCTACGCAGGGAGGGGCTCCTACGAGCAGTACTTC. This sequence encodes CASSYAGRGSYEQYF.

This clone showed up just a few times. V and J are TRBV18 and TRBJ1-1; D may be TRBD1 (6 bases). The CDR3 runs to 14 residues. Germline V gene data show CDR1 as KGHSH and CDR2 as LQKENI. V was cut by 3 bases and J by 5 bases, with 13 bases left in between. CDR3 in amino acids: CASSPLGRGTEAFF. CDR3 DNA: TGTGCCAGCTCACCGCTAGGCAGGGGTACTGAAGCTTTCTTT.

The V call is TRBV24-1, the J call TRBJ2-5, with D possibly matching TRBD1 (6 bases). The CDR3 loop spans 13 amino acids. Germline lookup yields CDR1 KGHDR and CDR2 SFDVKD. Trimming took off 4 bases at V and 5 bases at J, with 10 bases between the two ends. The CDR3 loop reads CATSEADRETQYF. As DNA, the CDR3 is TGTGCCACCAGTGAGGCCGACAGGGAGACCCAGTACTTC.

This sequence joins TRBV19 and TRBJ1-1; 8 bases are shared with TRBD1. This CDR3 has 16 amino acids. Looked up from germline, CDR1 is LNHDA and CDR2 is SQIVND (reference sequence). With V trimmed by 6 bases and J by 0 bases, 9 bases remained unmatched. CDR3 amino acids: CASRQYDRGMNTEAFF. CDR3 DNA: TGTGCCAGTAGACAATACGACAGGGGTATGAACACTGAAGCTTTCTTT.

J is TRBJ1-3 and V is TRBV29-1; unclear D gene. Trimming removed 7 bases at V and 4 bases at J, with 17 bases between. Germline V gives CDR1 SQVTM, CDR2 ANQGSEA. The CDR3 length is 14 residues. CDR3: CSAPAEGPGNTIYF. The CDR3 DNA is TGCAGCGCCCCGGCGGAGGGCCCAGGAAACACCATATATTTT. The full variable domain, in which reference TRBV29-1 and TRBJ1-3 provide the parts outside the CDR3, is SAVISQKPSRDICQRGTSLTIQCQVDSQVTMMFWYRQQPGQSLTLIATANQGSEATYESGFVIDKFPISRPNLTFSTLTVSNMSPEDSSIYLCSAPAEGPGNTIYFGEGSWLTVV.